Listed below are T cell receptor beta chains from one sample, sequenced in a study of long-term antiretroviral therapy in people with HIV. Sequencing used immunoSEQ multiplex PCR; TCRdb keeps in-frame clones, though not all of them. The sample carries tens of thousands of clones, 82% recorded once. This material consisted of unsorted PBMCs, taken 0.3 years after starting antiretroviral therapy. Receptors originate from a man between 18 and 35 years old with HIV. The conserved cysteine and the conserved F or W are not part of the CDR3 here. Each record gives: J gene, V gene, CDR3 protein.

J: TRBJ2-1
V: TRBV11-2
CDR3: ASSLLVPNEQF

J: TRBJ2-3
V: TRBV6-5
CDR3: ASSFPEEPHLGTQY

J: TRBJ1-2
V: TRBV28
CDR3: ASSPRVDYGYT

J: TRBJ1-5
V: TRBV19
CDR3: ASSIVGGIGRQPQH

J: TRBJ1-1
V: TRBV6-5
CDR3: ASTEGPNGGTEAF

J: TRBJ2-7
V: TRBV6-1
CDR3: ASSEVAGASYEQY

J: TRBJ1-3
V: TRBV30
CDR3: AWSRNTIY

J: TRBJ2-1
V: TRBV5-1
CDR3: ASSKGEEQF

J: TRBJ2-7
V: TRBV18
CDR3: ASSPPASGSYEQY

J: TRBJ2-1
V: TRBV10-1
CDR3: ASSEGTGATNEQF

J: TRBJ2-7
V: TRBV29-1
CDR3: SAHFRYEQY

J: TRBJ2-3
V: TRBV19
CDR3: ASSPRDLVVTDTQY

J: TRBJ2-7
V: TRBV5-1
CDR3: ASRGQVEEEQY

J: TRBJ1-4
V: TRBV5-8
CDR3: ASSLGQLFNEKLF

J: TRBJ2-3
V: TRBV6-6
CDR3: ASSFGDTQY

J: TRBJ2-5
V: TRBV5-1
CDR3: ASSLGVASGETQY

J: TRBJ1-1
V: TRBV2
CDR3: ATIRVGTEAF

J: TRBJ2-7
V: TRBV11-2
CDR3: ASIGDSYEQY

J: TRBJ1-1
V: TRBV5-4
CDR3: ASSPLLTGGSAEAF

J: TRBJ2-1
V: TRBV28
CDR3: ASGDRGYNEQF

J: TRBJ1-3
V: TRBV29-1
CDR3: SVVIRGSGNTIY

J: TRBJ2-2
V: TRBV13
CDR3: ASASENTGELF

J: TRBJ2-7
V: TRBV30
CDR3: AWSLTSGTDFEQY

J: TRBJ2-2
V: TRBV6-5
CDR3: ASSYSVAGAGGELF

J: TRBJ2-1
V: TRBV6-1
CDR3: AIYTSLVEQF

J: TRBJ2-7
V: TRBV30
CDR3: AWSVDGPTYEQY

J: TRBJ1-5
V: TRBV12-5
CDR3: ASGINNQPQH

J: TRBJ2-7
V: TRBV2
CDR3: ASSEVRARSSYEQY

J: TRBJ2-7
V: TRBV9
CDR3: ASSDRDASYEQY

J: TRBJ1-4
V: TRBV18
CDR3: ASSRGDVKGSELF

J: TRBJ2-3
V: TRBV30
CDR3: AWSVRSTDTQY

J: TRBJ2-1
V: TRBV25-1
CDR3: ASSDRTPYYYNEQF

J: TRBJ2-2
V: TRBV6-4
CDR3: ASSVAGGNTGELF

J: TRBJ2-3
V: TRBV7-6
CDR3: ASSLRVGPEVPDTQY

J: TRBJ1-5
V: TRBV28
CDR3: ASSEGDQPQH

J: TRBJ1-4
V: TRBV30
CDR3: AWGRQGAGKLF

J: TRBJ2-7
V: TRBV7-9
CDR3: ASSLGRGTEQY

J: TRBJ1-1
V: TRBV7-8
CDR3: ASSLGTANTEAF

J: TRBJ2-5
V: TRBV29-1
CDR3: SAAPGDRETQY

J: TRBJ2-1
V: TRBV28
CDR3: ASSPSELSGRALNEQF

J: TRBJ2-7
V: TRBV4-2
CDR3: ASSQKPTSGSDEQY

J: TRBJ1-6
V: TRBV4-2
CDR3: ASSVRDSSYNSPLH

J: TRBJ1-1
V: TRBV5-1
CDR3: ASSLESRTEAF

J: TRBJ2-7
V: TRBV6-1
CDR3: ASSEHPGQGRTYEQY

J: TRBJ1-2
V: TRBV27
CDR3: ASSFRGNYGYT

J: TRBJ2-1
V: TRBV14
CDR3: ASSQVTGGAYNEQF

J: TRBJ2-7
V: TRBV9
CDR3: ASSEGVDRVWGEQY

J: TRBJ2-7
V: TRBV7-9
CDR3: ASSLVGQGAYEQY

J: TRBJ1-1
V: TRBV7-8
CDR3: ASSLVGVGAEAF

J: TRBJ2-1
V: TRBV27
CDR3: ASSLSGLYNEQF

J: TRBJ2-5
V: TRBV30
CDR3: AWTRGETQY

J: TRBJ1-1
V: TRBV4-3
CDR3: ASSQERQAVAF

J: TRBJ2-5
V: TRBV7-2
CDR3: ASRLRPSQETQY

J: TRBJ1-1
V: TRBV5-8
CDR3: ASSSWDLGTLNTEAF

J: TRBJ1-1
V: TRBV7-6
CDR3: ASSLGVNAEAF